This TCR beta chain derives from a study of response to subunit inactivated influenza vaccine. Study outcomes and limitations: Each seasonal influenza vaccination recruits few new T cells, the authors suggested.

TCRdb re-called the RT-PCR reads with MiXCR, one entry per CDR3 protein. The sample yields about 570,000 distinct CDR3 sequences, 11% seen once. A few counts support this clonotype. Its target is unknown. The same sample was also studied in work on T cells expressing NK-cell markers. This second report adds: A 5'RACE template switching approach incorporating UMIs was used to make TCR beta cDNA. The TCR beta repertoires originated in sorted CD3+CD56+NKG2C+, CD3+CD56+NKG2C- and CD3+CD56-NKG2C+ T cells. Sequenced donors, eight in total, included seven who were HCMV-seropositive and one who was seronegative. Dominance of the CD3+CD56-NKG2C+ fraction by these clonotypes also held in several donors.

This sequence was found in a man aged 50 to 60 who received an inactivated influenza vaccine. Sequenced here: PBMCs from blood, sampled on the day of vaccination.

The CDR3 here is CSALVGGANQPQHF. CDR3 coding DNA: TGCAGTGCTTTGGTCGGGGGGGCCAATCAGCCCCAGCATTTT. This sequence joins TRBV20-1 and TRBJ1-5; D may be TRBD1 (6 bases). V shed 5 bases and J shed 3 bases, with 14 bases lying between them. Germline V gene sequence: CDR1 DFQATT, CDR2 SNEGSKA (reference sequence). The CDR3 extends over 14 amino acids.